This T cell receptor (beta chain) derives from a study of blood T cell repertoires in COVID-19. Study overall: The origin of the acute and convalescent COVID-19 samples was the United States, Italy and Spain. T cells, B-cell-depleted T cells, or PBMCs supplied cDNA or gDNA.

In the study's own analysis: Reference gene primers were amplified, and this amplification served to estimate nucleated cell counts. Profiling relied on immunoSEQ multiplex PCR, and the TCRdb table lists in-frame clones only, not all of them. D and trimming come from the DNA, and the V and J calls and clone size come from that table. The table includes about 53,000 clones, around nine tenths detected once. The CDR3 sequence is 12 residues long. The V end lost 9 bases, the J end lost 1 base, and 9 bases lay between the germline ends. The V gene's germline CDR1 is ENHRY and CDR2 SYGVKD. Sequencing input: peripheral blood. This receptor was taken from a human donor in a cohort sampled during active COVID-19. V gene TRBV10-3 combines with J gene TRBJ1-1, with D unresolved. This chain's CDR3 is CAITAENTEAFF. In DNA form, the CDR3 reads TGTGCCATAACAGCGGAGAACACTGAAGCTTTCTTT.